This TCR beta chain derives from a study of identical twins. A universal primer site was added by template switching, and unique molecular identifiers were carried by the cDNA. Via MiXCR, TCRdb re-called the 5' RACE reads, giving one row per CDR3 protein. The profile shows 1.5 million to 2 million distinct CDR3 sequences, roughly a third of them singletons. Notes on the study in general: There was an excess of low generation probability in the out-of-frame alpha sequences that twins shared. Rather than following the same donors, the conclusions depended on cross-sectional statistical analysis.

With respect to this clonotype: Its antigen is not known.

The CDR3 extends over 14 amino acids. The ends lost 0 bases at V and 1 base at J; junction bases unmatched: 3. Germline CDR1 reads DFQATT; CDR2 reads SNEGSKA (reference sequence). This TCR was recovered from a newborn girl in good health. This chain connects TRBV20-1 to TRBJ2-7, with TRBD1 identical over 7 bases. Material: cord blood. For the CDR3, the DNA is TGCAGTGCTAGAGACCCGACAGGGTCCTACGAGCAGTACTTC. It specifies CSARDPTGSYEQYF.